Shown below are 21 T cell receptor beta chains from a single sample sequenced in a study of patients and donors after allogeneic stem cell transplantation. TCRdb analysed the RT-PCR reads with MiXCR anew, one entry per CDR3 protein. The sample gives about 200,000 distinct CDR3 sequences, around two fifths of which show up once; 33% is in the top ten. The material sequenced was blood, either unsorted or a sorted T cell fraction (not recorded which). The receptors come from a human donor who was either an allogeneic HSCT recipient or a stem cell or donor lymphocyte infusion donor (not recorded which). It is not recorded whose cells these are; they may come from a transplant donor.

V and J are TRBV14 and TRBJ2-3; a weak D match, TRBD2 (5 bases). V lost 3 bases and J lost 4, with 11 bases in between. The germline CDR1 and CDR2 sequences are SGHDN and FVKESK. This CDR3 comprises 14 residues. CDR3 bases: TGTGCCAGCAGCCAGGTCGCAGCGGCAGATACGCAGTATTTT. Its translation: CASSQVAAADTQYF. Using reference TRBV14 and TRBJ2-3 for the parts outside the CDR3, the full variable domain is EAGVTQFPSHSVIEKGQTVTLRCDPISGHDNLYWYRRVMGKEIKFLLHFVKESKQDESGMPNNRFLAERTGGTYSTLKVQPAELEDSGVYFCASSQVAAADTQYFGPGTRLTVL.

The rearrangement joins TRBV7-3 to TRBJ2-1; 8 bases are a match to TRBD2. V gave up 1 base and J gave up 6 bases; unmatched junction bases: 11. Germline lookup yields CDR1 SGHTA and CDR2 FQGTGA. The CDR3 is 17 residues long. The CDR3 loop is CASSLKSSGFPFNEQFF. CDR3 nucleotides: TGTGCCAGCAGCTTAAAGTCTAGCGGGTTCCCATTCAATGAGCAGTTCTTC.

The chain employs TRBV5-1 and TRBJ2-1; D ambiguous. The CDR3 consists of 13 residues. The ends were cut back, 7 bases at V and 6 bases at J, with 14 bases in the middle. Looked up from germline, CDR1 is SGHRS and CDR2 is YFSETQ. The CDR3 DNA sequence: TGCGCCAGCGCCGATCCTTTATTCAATGAGCAGTTCTTC. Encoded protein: CASADPLFNEQFF.

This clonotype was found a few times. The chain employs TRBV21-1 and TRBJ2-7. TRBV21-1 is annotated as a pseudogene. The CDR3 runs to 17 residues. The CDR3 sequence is CASSKDPTPSGSYEQYF. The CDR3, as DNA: TGTGCCAGCAGCAAAGACCCCACACCTTCGGGGTCCTACGAGCAGTACTTC.

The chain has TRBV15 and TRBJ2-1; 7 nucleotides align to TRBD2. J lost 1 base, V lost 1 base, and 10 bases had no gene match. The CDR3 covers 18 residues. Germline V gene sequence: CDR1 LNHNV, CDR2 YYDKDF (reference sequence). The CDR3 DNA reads TGTGCCACCAGCAGAGTTGGTCAGGGCGGGAGTTCCTACAATGAGCAGTTCTTC. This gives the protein CATSRVGQGGSSYNEQFF.

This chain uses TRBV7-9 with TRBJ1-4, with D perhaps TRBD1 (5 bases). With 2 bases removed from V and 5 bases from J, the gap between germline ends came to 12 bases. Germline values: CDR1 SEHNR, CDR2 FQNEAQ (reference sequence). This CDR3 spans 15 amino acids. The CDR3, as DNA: TGTGCCAGCAGCTTAAGGCAGGGACCGAATGAAAAACTGTTTTTT. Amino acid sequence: CASSLRQGPNEKLFF. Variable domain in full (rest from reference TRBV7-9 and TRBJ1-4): DTGVSQNPRHKITKRGQNVTFRCDPISEHNRLYWYRQTLGQGPEFLTYFQNEAQLEKSRLLSDRFSAERPKGSFSTLEIQRTEQGDSAMYLCASSLRQGPNEKLFFGSGTQLSVL.

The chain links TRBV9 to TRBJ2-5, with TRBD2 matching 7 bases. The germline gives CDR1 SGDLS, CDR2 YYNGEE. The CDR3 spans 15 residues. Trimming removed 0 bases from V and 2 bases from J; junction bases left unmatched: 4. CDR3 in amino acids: CASSVGGTIQETQYF. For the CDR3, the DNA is TGTGCCAGCAGCGTAGGGGGGACTATTCAAGAGACCCAGTACTTC.

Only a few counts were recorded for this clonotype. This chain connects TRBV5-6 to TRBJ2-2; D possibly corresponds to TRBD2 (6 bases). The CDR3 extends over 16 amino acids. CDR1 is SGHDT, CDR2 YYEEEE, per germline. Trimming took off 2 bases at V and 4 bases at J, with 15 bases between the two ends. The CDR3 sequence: CASSFAEGRGTGELFF. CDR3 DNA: TGTGCCAGCAGCTTCGCGGAGGGGCGCGGCACCGGGGAGCTGTTTTTT.

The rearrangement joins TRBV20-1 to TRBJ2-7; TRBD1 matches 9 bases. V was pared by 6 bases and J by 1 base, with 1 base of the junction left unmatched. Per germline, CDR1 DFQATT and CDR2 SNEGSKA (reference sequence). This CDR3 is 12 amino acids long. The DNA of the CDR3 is TGCAGTGCCGACAGGGGGTCCTACGAGCAGTACTTC. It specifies CSADRGSYEQYF.

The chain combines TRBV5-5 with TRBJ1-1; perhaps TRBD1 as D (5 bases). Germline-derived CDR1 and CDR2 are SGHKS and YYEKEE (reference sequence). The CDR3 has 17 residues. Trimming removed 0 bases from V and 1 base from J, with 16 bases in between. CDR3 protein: CASSLVYRTVANTEAFF. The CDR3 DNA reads TGTGCCAGCAGCTTGGTATACAGGACCGTAGCGAACACTGAAGCTTTCTTT. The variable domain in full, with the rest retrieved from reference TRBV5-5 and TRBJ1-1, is DAGVTQSPTHLIKTRGQQVTLRCSPISGHKSVSWYQQVLGQGPQFIFQYYEKEERGRGNFPDRFSARQFPNYSSELNVNALLLGDSALYLCASSLVYRTVANTEAFFGQGTRLTVV.

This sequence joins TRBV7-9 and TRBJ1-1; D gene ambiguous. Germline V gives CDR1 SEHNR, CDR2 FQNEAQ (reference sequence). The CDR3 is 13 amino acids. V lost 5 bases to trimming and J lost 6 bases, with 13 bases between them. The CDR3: CASSPRVQAEAFF. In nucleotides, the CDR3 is TGTGCCAGCAGCCCTCGAGTGCAGGCTGAAGCTTTCTTT.

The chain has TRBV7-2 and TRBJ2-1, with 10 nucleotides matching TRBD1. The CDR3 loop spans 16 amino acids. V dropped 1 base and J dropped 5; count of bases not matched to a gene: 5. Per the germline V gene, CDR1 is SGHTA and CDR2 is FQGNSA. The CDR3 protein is CASSLDRDRGDNEQFF. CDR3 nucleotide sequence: TGTGCCAGCAGCTTAGACCGGGACAGGGGAGACAATGAGCAGTTCTTC.

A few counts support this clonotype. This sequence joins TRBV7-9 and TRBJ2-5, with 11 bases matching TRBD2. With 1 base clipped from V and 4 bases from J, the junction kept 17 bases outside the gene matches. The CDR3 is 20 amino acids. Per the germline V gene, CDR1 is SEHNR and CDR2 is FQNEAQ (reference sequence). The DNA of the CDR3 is TGTGCCAGCAGCTTAGAATTAGCGGGAGGGCAGGAGATGGACAGAGAGACCCAGTACTTC. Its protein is CASSLELAGGQEMDRETQYF. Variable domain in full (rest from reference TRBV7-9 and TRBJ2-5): DTGVSQNPRHKITKRGQNVTFRCDPISEHNRLYWYRQTLGQGPEFLTYFQNEAQLEKSRLLSDRFSAERPKGSFSTLEIQRTEQGDSAMYLCASSLELAGGQEMDRETQYFGPGTRLLVL.

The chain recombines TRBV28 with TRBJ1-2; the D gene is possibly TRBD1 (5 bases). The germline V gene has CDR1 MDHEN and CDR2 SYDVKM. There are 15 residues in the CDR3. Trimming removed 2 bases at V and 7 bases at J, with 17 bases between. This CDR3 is CASSLVAGVGGGYTF. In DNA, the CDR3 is TGTGCCAGCAGTTTAGTCGCGGGGGTAGGTGGTGGCTACACCTTC.

The CDR3 bases are TGTGCCACCGACAGCTCCTACGAGCAGTACTTC. Amino acids: CATDSSYEQYF. The V and J genes are TRBV6-2 or TRBV6-3 and TRBJ2-7, with D possibly TRBD1 on 5 matching bases. Trimming removed 10 bases from V and 0 bases from J, with 7 bases in between. CDR3 length: 11 residues. Germline V gives CDR1 MNHEY, CDR2 SVGEGT.

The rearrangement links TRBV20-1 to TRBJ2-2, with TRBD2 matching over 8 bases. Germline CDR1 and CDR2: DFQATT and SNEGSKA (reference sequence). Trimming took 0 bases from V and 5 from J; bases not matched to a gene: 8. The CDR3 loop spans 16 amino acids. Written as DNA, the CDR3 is TGCAGTGCTAGAGATGAGCGGATAGCGGGGACCGGGGAGCTGTTTTTT. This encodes CSARDERIAGTGELFF.

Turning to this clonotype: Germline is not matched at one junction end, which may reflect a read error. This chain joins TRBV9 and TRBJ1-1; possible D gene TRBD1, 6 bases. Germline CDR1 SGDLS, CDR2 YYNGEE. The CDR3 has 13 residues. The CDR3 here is CASSGGPDSKEDF. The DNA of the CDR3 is TGTGCCAGCAGCGGCGGCCCGGACAGTAAGGAGGACTTT.

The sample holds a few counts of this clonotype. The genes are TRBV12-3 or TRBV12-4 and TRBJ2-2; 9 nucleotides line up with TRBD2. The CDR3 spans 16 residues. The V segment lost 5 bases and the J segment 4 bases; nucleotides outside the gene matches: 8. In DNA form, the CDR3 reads TGTGCCAGCAGTGACAGAGGGACTAGCATCACCGGGGAGCTGTTTTTT. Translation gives CASSDRGTSITGELFF.

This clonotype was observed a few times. CDR3 coding DNA: TGTGCCAGCAGTTACTCGAGGTGGGGGAATGACACTGAAGCTTTCTTT. This encodes CASSYSRWGNDTEAFF. The chain has TRBV6-6 and TRBJ1-1; TRBD1 might be the D (5 bases). This CDR3 contains 16 residues. V was clipped by 0 bases and J by 3 bases, with 14 bases between them. Germline assignment: CDR1 MNHNY and CDR2 SVGAGI (reference sequence).

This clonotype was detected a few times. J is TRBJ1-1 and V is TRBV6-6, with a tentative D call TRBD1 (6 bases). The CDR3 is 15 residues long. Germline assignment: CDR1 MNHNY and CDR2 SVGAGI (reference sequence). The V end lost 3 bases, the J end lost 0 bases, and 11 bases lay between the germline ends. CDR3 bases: TGTGCCAGCAGTTATCTAGGGGGACTGAACACTGAAGCTTTCTTT. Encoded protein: CASSYLGGLNTEAFF.

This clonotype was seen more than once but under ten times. The CDR3 DNA follows: TGCGCCAGCAGAGGGGCTTTGAACACCGGGGAGCTGTTTTTT. This translates into CASRGALNTGELFF. J is TRBJ2-2 and V is TRBV5-1; the D gene is possibly TRBD1 (5 bases). With 5 bases removed from V and 1 base from J, the gap between germline ends came to 9 bases. Germline assignment: CDR1 SGHRS and CDR2 YFSETQ. The CDR3 spans 14 residues.